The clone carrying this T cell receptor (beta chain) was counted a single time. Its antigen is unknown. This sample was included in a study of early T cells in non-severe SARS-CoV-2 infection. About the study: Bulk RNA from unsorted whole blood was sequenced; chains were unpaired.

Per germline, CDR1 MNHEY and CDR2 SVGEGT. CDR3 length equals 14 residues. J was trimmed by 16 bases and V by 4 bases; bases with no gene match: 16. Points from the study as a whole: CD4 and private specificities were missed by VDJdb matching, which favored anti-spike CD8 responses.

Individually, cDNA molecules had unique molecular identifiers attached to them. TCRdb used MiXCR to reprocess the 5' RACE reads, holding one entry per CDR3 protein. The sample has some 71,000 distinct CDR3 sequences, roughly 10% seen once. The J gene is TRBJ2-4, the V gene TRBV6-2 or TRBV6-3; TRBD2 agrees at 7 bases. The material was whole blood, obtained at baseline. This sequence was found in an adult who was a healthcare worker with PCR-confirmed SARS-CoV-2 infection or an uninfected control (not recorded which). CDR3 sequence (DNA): TGTGCCAGCAGTTCGGCCCCGAGCGGGGAGCGTTTATACTTC. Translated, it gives CASSSAPSGERLYF.